Below are 11 T cell receptor beta chains sequenced from a single sample in a study of blood T cell repertoires in COVID-19. Using immunoSEQ multiplex PCR, the repertoire was profiled, and TCRdb retains in-frame clones only, with some absent. This sample has about 150,000 clones, with around 90% found just once. The sample comprised PBMCs or T cells enriched from blood (not recorded which). The receptors shown here come from a woman in her forties who had been exposed to COVID-19.

The rearrangement links TRBV24-1 to TRBJ1-5; unclear D gene. This CDR3 is 12 amino acids long. Germline V gene lookup returns CDR1 KGHDR and CDR2 SFDVKD. Trimming left V 6 bases short and J 5 bases short, with 7 bases between. The CDR3 protein is CATSKLDQPQHF. As DNA, the CDR3 is TGTGCCACCAGTAAACTGGATCAGCCCCAGCATTTT.

This rearrangement joins TRBV7-9 to TRBJ1-1; TRBD1 is a possible D gene (5 bases). The CDR3 has 14 residues. The germline V and J ends were trimmed by 0 bases and 3 bases, with 8 bases remaining between them. CDR1 is SEHNR and CDR2 is FQNEAQ in the germline V gene (reference sequence). Here the CDR3 DNA reads TGTGCCAGCAGCTTAGCGCTAGGGGACACTGAAGCTTTCTTT. Residues: CASSLALGDTEAFF.

This chain links TRBV5-6 with TRBJ1-4; 9 positions match TRBD1. Germline V gene data show CDR1 as SGHDT and CDR2 as YYEEEE. The V segment lost 4 bases and the J segment 6 bases; nucleotides outside the gene matches: 4. This CDR3 region has 14 residues. The CDR3 DNA reads as TGTGCCAGCAGCCCGGACAGGGGTGATGAAAAACTGTTTTTT. It encodes CASSPDRGDEKLFF. Based on the CDR3 plus reference TRBV5-6 and TRBJ1-4, the full variable domain is DAGVTQSPTHLIKTRGQQVTLRCSPKSGHDTVSWYQQALGQGPQFIFQYYEEEERQRGNFPDRFSGHQFPNYSSELNVNALLLGDSALYLCASSPDRGDEKLFFGSGTQLSVL.

The chain carries TRBV5-1 and TRBJ1-2; the match to TRBD1 covers 10 bases. The CDR3 extends over 17 amino acids. Trimming removed 8 bases from V and 8 bases from J; junction bases left unmatched: 21. The germline V gene has CDR1 SGHRS and CDR2 YFSETQ. The CDR3 DNA sequence: TGCGCCAGAAACTTAAGGGGACAGGGGACAAAGGTGGGAGGCTACACCTTC. Protein sequence: CARNLRGQGTKVGGYTF.

CDR3 in DNA: TGTGCCAGCGGTCGGACAGGGAATGAGGCTTTCTTT. The encoded protein is CASGRTGNEAFF. This rearrangement joins TRBV2 to TRBJ1-1; 8 bases agree with TRBD1. Germline lookup yields CDR1 SNHLY and CDR2 FYNNEI. V shed 8 bases and J 11 bases; nucleotides not matched to a gene: 10. This CDR3 has 12 residues.

This clone has just one count. The chain employs TRBV11-3 and TRBJ2-3; 8 positions match TRBD2. Per the germline V gene, CDR1 is SGHNT and CDR2 is YENEEA. V was clipped by 6 bases and J by 4 bases; unmatched bases: 6. The CDR3 is 14 amino acids. The CDR3 DNA follows: TGTGCCAGCAGTCGGACTAGCCCCCCAGATACGCAGTATTTT. It specifies CASSRTSPPDTQYF.

The chain recombines TRBV6-4 with TRBJ2-1; TRBD2 is a possible D gene (6 bases). The CDR3 contains 14 residues. Germline-derived CDR1 and CDR2 are MRHNA and SNTAGT. V lost 0 bases and J 9 bases, leaving 12 bases between the germline ends. The CDR3 region is CASSDSSAGSEQFF. In DNA form, the CDR3 reads TGTGCCAGCAGTGACTCAAGTGCGGGGAGTGAGCAGTTCTTC.

The V call is TRBV6-2 or TRBV6-3, the J call TRBJ2-2; D is perhaps TRBD2 (6 bases). Germline V gene lookup returns CDR1 MNHEY and CDR2 SVGEGT. Between the trimmed V and J ends, which lost 6 bases and 5 bases, there was a span of 16 bases. This CDR3 comprises 15 residues. The CDR3 DNA sequence: TGTGCCAGCAGCACAATAGCGGAGGGGACCGGGGAGCTGTTTTTT. The encoded protein is CASSTIAEGTGELFF.

The V call is TRBV19, the J call TRBJ1-2; 8 positions match TRBD1. From germline, CDR1 is LNHDA and CDR2 SQIVND (reference sequence). J lost 4 bases, V lost 5 bases, and 3 bases had no gene match. The CDR3 is 13 amino acids. DNA for the CDR3: TGTGCCAGTAGTCCGGACAGGGCCTATGGCTACACCTTC. Amino acid sequence: CASSPDRAYGYTF.

This chain joins TRBV5-1 and TRBJ1-1; D might be TRBD1 (6 bases). Germline V lookup: CDR1 SGHRS, CDR2 YFSETQ. The V and J ends lost 2 bases and 1 base respectively, with 9 bases between them. The CDR3 length is 14 residues. CDR3: CASSLDRQNTEAFF. CDR3 DNA: TGCGCCAGCAGCTTAGACAGGCAGAACACTGAAGCTTTCTTT.

This rearrangement joins TRBV4-1 to TRBJ1-2, with 7 bases matching TRBD1. CDR1 is MGHRA, CDR2 YSYEKL, per germline. The CDR3 contains 13 residues. The junction had 3 bases not matched to a gene; V was cut back by 5 bases and J by 3 bases. Here the CDR3 reads CASSAQGDYGYTF. In nucleotides, the CDR3 is TGCGCCAGCAGCGCCCAGGGGGACTATGGCTACACCTTC.